This TCR beta chain was recovered during a study of cytomegalovirus exposure and HLA in healthy donors. On the study more broadly: The Caucasian-associated ancestry cluster held over 65% of around 380 genotyped donors.

CDR3 length: 13 amino acids. Germline V CDR1 and CDR2: MDHEN, SYDVKM. V was pared by 5 bases and J by 6 bases, with 14 bases between. Amplification used 60 Vbeta primers and 13 Jbeta primers. Measured with immunoSEQ multiplex PCR; TCRdb has only the in-frame clones, and not every one. The sample holds 55,000 to 80,000 clones, less than 90% seen once. The sample consisted of PBMCs. The chain has TRBV28 and TRBJ2-7; a possible D gene is TRBD1 (6 bases). This TCR derives from a female donor in good health and CMV-seronegative. The CDR3 DNA reads as TGTGCCAGCAGTCCCTCTGGGGGCGTCGAGCAGTACTTC. Its translation: CASSPSGGVEQYF.